This T cell receptor (beta chain) came from a study of shared clonotypes between healthy human individuals. Each donor was a Caucasian adult residing in Nashville, Tennessee. Original processing notes: Filtering differed for immunoSEQ, which gave only junction sequences without quality scores. Clones were read by immunoSEQ multiplex PCR, and TCRdb kept only the in-frame ones, dropping some. Clonal size and the V and J genes are those of that table, whereas D and trimming came from the DNA. The data contain 600,000 to 800,000 clones, 72% of them singletons. This clone appeared once. Antigen unknown. The CDR3 totals 15 residues. After removal of 4 bases from V and 5 bases from J, the junction contained 8 bases not matched to a gene. Germline V gives CDR1 LGHNA, CDR2 YNFKEQ. Study-wide points: It was the non-shared clonotypes that had lower generation probabilities than clonotypes shared by all four donors. Of the naive CD4 clonotypes, roughly 5% were shared across several donors.

The chain combines TRBV4-2 with TRBJ2-1; TRBD2 matches 7 bases. The clonotype comes from a woman in her 30s in good health. The sequenced sample consisted of memory CD4+ T cells sorted from blood. As for subset: CD45RA-negative fraction. The CDR3 loop reads CASSRRRTSNNEQFF. CDR3 DNA sequence: TGTGCCAGCAGCCGAAGAAGGACTAGTAACAATGAGCAGTTCTTC.